This TCR beta chain was observed in a study of a mutant IDH1 vaccine in newly diagnosed glioma. Study overall: Vaccination followed radiotherapy alone by 4-6 weeks, or accompanied temozolomide cycles.

J lost 0 bases, V lost 2 bases, and 5 bases had no gene match. Germline V gives CDR1 SGHTA, CDR2 FQGTGA. The CDR3 extends over 19 amino acids. Time point indicated: week 23, last vaccination. Vaccination comprised doses that each held 300 ug of mutant IDH1 20-mer peptide, plus topical imiquimod. This clone was observed a handful of times. Its target is not known. Clones were read by immunoSEQ multiplex PCR, and TCRdb kept only the in-frame ones, dropping some. The top ten hold roughly 13% of the sample, which has about 72,000 clones, roughly 84% seen once. Material: PBMCs, obtained from a glioma patient whose treatment included an IDH1 peptide vaccine. The TCR comes from a man in his late teens or twenties with glioma. The V and J genes are TRBV7-3 and TRBJ2-1, with TRBD2 matching over 15 bases. This chain's CDR3 is CASSLRGLAGGSSYNEQFF. In DNA form, the CDR3 reads TGTGCCAGCAGCTTACGGGGACTAGCGGGAGGTTCCTCCTACAATGAGCAGTTCTTC. Full variable domain (missing parts from reference TRBV7-3 and TRBJ2-1): GAGVSQTPSNKVTEKGKYVELRCDPISGHTALYWYRQSLGQGPEFLIYFQGTGAADDSGLPNDRFFAVRPEGSVSTLKIQRTERGDSAVYLCASSLRGLAGGSSYNEQFFGPGTRLTVL.